This TCR beta chain was captured in a study of PD-1 blockade in classical Hodgkin lymphoma. Clones were sequenced by immunoSEQ multiplex PCR, and TCRdb holds only the in-frame ones, with some missing. Of about 24,000 clones in the sample, 65% to 85% are singletons; the top ten hold under 2%. All the patients suffered relapse after autologous stem cell transplantation, and brentuximab vedotin exposure differed. Starting with thawed PBMCs, CD4+ T cells were purified by magnetic negative selection. Sequenced material: CD4+ T cells from blood, taken at baseline. The TCR comes from a human donor with classical Hodgkin lymphoma.

The DNA of the CDR3 is TGTGCCATCATGCGGACAGGGACTAACTATGGCTACACCTTC. It is translated as CAIMRTGTNYGYTF. The gene calls are TRBV10-3 and TRBJ1-2; 8 bases are a match to TRBD1. Germline V lookup: CDR1 ENHRY, CDR2 SYGVKD. The CDR3 contains 14 residues. V was clipped by 7 bases and J by 0 bases; unmatched bases: 4.